Below, 21 T cell receptor beta chains from the same sample are listed, as sequenced in a study of glioma-infiltrating T cells after dendritic cell vaccination. Produced via immunoSEQ multiplex PCR; TCRdb's table is partial and in-frame only. The table includes just under 85,000 clones, approximately 90% detected once. The input for sequencing was blood, taken before dendritic cell vaccination. Receptors originate from a human donor with glioblastoma.

The chain joins TRBV10-3 to TRBJ2-3; maybe TRBD2 (5 bases). The CDR3 extends over 13 amino acids. Trimming took 0 bases from V and 7 from J, leaving 8 bases between them. Germline loops: CDR1 ENHRY, CDR2 SYGVKD. The CDR3 bases are TGTGCCATCAGTGAGTCTCCGGGGAATACGCAGTATTTT. This gives the protein CAISESPGNTQYF.

The J gene is TRBJ2-7, the V gene TRBV7-2; 7 nucleotides line up with TRBD1. J lost 2 bases, V lost 3 bases, and 7 bases had no gene match. The CDR3 is 15 residues long. CDR1 is SGHTA and CDR2 is FQGNSA in the germline V gene. The CDR3 DNA reads TGTGCCAGCAGCTTCCCCCCCGGGACAGCCTACGAGCAGTACTTC. Translation gives CASSFPPGTAYEQYF.

The gene calls are TRBV6-6 and TRBJ1-1, with D tentatively TRBD1 (6 bases). The CDR3 totals 12 residues. Germline CDR1 MNHNY, CDR2 SVGAGI (reference sequence). Between the trimmed V and J ends, which lost 5 bases and 7 bases, there was a span of 11 bases. In DNA form, the CDR3 reads TGTGCCAGCAGTAGACAGGTTGGTGAAGCTTTCTTT. Its translation is CASSRQVGEAFF.

This chain's CDR3 is CASDLGASTDTQYF. CDR3 in DNA: TGCGCCAGCGATTTGGGCGCTAGCACAGATACGCAGTATTTT. This chain joins TRBV5-1 and TRBJ2-3; no definite D call. V lost 7 bases and J lost 0, with 12 bases in between. The CDR3 runs 14 residues. Looked up from germline, CDR1 is SGHRS and CDR2 is YFSETQ.

This chain links TRBV2 with TRBJ2-3; 9 nucleotides align to TRBD1. The junction had 6 bases not matched to a gene; V was cut back by 8 bases and J by 3 bases. Germline values: CDR1 SNHLY, CDR2 FYNNEI. The CDR3 is made up of 14 amino acids. CDR3 DNA sequence: TGTGCCAGCGGGCCGGGACAGGGAACAGATACGCAGTATTTT. Its translation is CASGPGQGTDTQYF.

The gene calls are TRBV18 and TRBJ1-2; D not certain. This CDR3 has 13 amino acids. V lost 2 bases to trimming and J lost 8 bases, with 12 bases between them. The germline V gene has CDR1 KGHSH and CDR2 LQKENI. In nucleotides, the CDR3 is TGTGCCAGCTCACCAAAGGCGGATTCCGGCTACACCTTC. Translation: CASSPKADSGYTF. The full variable domain, completed using reference TRBV18 and TRBJ1-2, is NAGVMQNPRHLVRRRGQEARLRCSPMKGHSHVYWYRQLPEEGLKFMVYLQKENIIDESGMPKERFSAEFPKEGPSILRIQQVVRGDSAAYFCASSPKADSGYTFGSGTRLTVV.

This rearrangement joins TRBV5-1 to TRBJ2-2; D perhaps matches TRBD1 (5 bases). V was clipped by 1 base and J by 4 bases, with 8 bases between them. CDR1 and CDR2 from the germline V gene are SGHRS and YFSETQ. The CDR3 has 14 residues. CDR3 DNA sequence: TGCGCCAGCAGCTTGCCAGGGCCCACCGGGGAGCTGTTTTTT. Protein sequence: CASSLPGPTGELFF.

The chain uses TRBV10-3 and TRBJ2-1; D may be TRBD2 (5 bases). CDR3 length: 12 amino acids. The ends were cut back, 6 bases at V and 5 bases at J, with 8 bases in the middle. Germline loops: CDR1 ENHRY, CDR2 SYGVKD. CDR3 bases: TGTGCCATCAGGGACTGGAACAATGAGCAGTTCTTC. It is translated as CAIRDWNNEQFF.

The sample holds one count of this clone. This sequence joins TRBV6-6 and TRBJ2-5, with 8 bases identical to TRBD1. The CDR3 covers 14 residues. V lost 6 bases to trimming and J lost 13 bases; unmatched junction nucleotides: 16. CDR1 and CDR2 from the germline V gene are MNHNY and SVGAGI (reference sequence). The CDR3 DNA is TGTGCCAGCAGACCCGGGACAGGATTTTTCGGGGCGTACTTC. It yields the protein CASRPGTGFFGAYF.

This clone was seen only once. The chain combines TRBV6-6 with TRBJ1-5; no definite D call. The ends were cut back, 8 bases at V and 2 bases at J, with 10 bases in the middle. CDR1 MNHNY and CDR2 SVGAGI come from the germline V gene (reference sequence). The CDR3 runs 13 residues. As DNA, the CDR3 is TGTGCCAGCCTAAGCCGAGGCAATCAGCCCCAGCATTTT. It yields the protein CASLSRGNQPQHF.

This clone was observed a few times. J is TRBJ2-1 and V is TRBV6-4; 9 bases match TRBD1. The junction had 1 base not matched to a gene; V was cut back by 2 bases and J by 5 bases. Germline CDR1 reads MRHNA; CDR2 reads SNTAGT. The CDR3 runs to 14 residues. The CDR3 loop reads CASSDTGGHNEQFF. As DNA, the CDR3 is TGTGCCAGCAGTGACACAGGGGGCCACAATGAGCAGTTCTTC.

The V gene is TRBV6-1, the J gene TRBJ1-1, with TRBD1 identical over 9 bases. J gave up 2 bases and V 7 bases, and 8 bases lay outside the gene matches. Per germline, CDR1 MNHNS and CDR2 SASEGT. The CDR3 runs to 15 residues. For the CDR3, the DNA is TGTGCCAGCAATAAACAGGGGGCGCTTAACACTGAAGCTTTCTTT. Translation gives CASNKQGALNTEAFF.

The chain is built from TRBV19 and TRBJ2-3; TRBD1 matches at 8 bases. Germline-derived CDR1 and CDR2 are LNHDA and SQIVND (reference sequence). This CDR3 has 16 residues. The V gene end was trimmed by 7 bases and the J gene end by 2 bases; junction bases not matched to a gene: 11. CDR3 nucleotide sequence: TGTGCCAGTACCGCAGACAGGGGCCCTCTCACAGATACGCAGTATTTT. The encoded protein is CASTADRGPLTDTQYF.

This clone was found a few times. The chain uses TRBV7-3 and TRBJ1-1, with 11 bases identical to TRBD1. Germline V gene sequence: CDR1 SGHTA, CDR2 FQGTGA. Trimming removed 5 bases from V and 0 bases from J; junction bases left unmatched: 8. This CDR3 region has 17 residues. CDR3: CASSRTGGQGVNTEAFF. CDR3 sequence (DNA): TGTGCCAGCAGCCGGACAGGGGGCCAAGGAGTGAACACTGAAGCTTTCTTT.

The V call is TRBV18, the J call TRBJ2-1; weak D call: TRBD2 (6 bases). CDR3 length: 14 amino acids. V was cut by 3 bases and J by 10 bases, with 16 bases left in between. Germline CDR1 is KGHSH and CDR2 is LQKENI. CDR3 DNA: TGTGCCAGCTCACCGGGTACACTAGCTTCGGAGCAGTTCTTC. Encoded protein: CASSPGTLASEQFF.

The CDR3 sequence is CAWTLGGTVNTEAFF. The CDR3 DNA reads TGTGCCTGGACTCTCGGAGGGACGGTGAACACTGAAGCTTTCTTT. The rearrangement joins TRBV30 to TRBJ1-1, with D possibly matching TRBD1 (5 bases). CDR3 size: 15 residues. Trimming cost V 4 bases and J 0 bases, with 15 bases left between them. Germline loops: CDR1 GTSNPN, CDR2 SVGIG (reference sequence).

The chain recombines TRBV19 with TRBJ2-7; 7 bases are a match to TRBD2. Trimming removed 8 bases from V and 2 bases from J; junction bases left unmatched: 6. Germline loops: CDR1 LNHDA, CDR2 SQIVND (reference sequence). The CDR3 loop spans 13 amino acids. The CDR3 coding sequence is TGTGCCAGTCGGCCTAGCGGCACCTACGAGCAGTACTTC. Translation: CASRPSGTYEQYF.

This clone was observed a single time. V usage is TRBV23-1 and J usage is TRBJ2-5, with 9 bases lining up with TRBD1. TRBV23-1 is filed as an ORF, its function uncertain. The CDR3 loop spans 15 amino acids. V shed 6 bases and J 5 bases; nucleotides not matched to a gene: 10. CDR3 loop: CASSLPGTGCETQYF. The CDR3 nucleotides read TGCGCCAGCAGCCTCCCCGGGACAGGGTGCGAGACCCAGTACTTC.

The gene calls are TRBV15 and TRBJ1-2, with 10 bases that match TRBD1. Germline assignment: CDR1 LNHNV and CDR2 YYDKDF (reference sequence). CDR3 length: 16 residues. The trim removed 4 bases at V and 6 bases at J, leaving 11 bases unmatched. The chain's CDR3 is CATSTGQGTWADGYTF. CDR3 bases: TGTGCCACCAGCACGGGACAGGGGACGTGGGCTGATGGCTACACCTTC.

The V and J genes are TRBV25-1 and TRBJ1-2; 8 positions agree with TRBD1. The V gene's germline CDR1 is MGHDK and CDR2 SYGVNS. This CDR3 contains 15 residues. The ends lost 5 bases at V and 4 bases at J; junction bases unmatched: 9. The CDR3 is CASSLTGESAYGYTF. DNA of the CDR3: TGTGCCAGCAGTTTGACAGGGGAGTCGGCCTATGGCTACACCTTC.

The chain is built from TRBV14 and TRBJ2-1; D gene ambiguous. Germline V lookup: CDR1 SGHDN, CDR2 FVKESK. Trimming left V 1 base short and J 0 bases short, with 10 bases between. The CDR3 has 16 amino acids. In DNA, the CDR3 is TGTGCCAGCAGCCAAGTTCTTCGGAGCTCCTACAATGAGCAGTTCTTC. Residues: CASSQVLRSSYNEQFF.